This TCR beta chain appears in the sequencing data of a study of CD8+CD57+ T cells in acquired aplastic anemia (dated by TCRdb to the late 2010s). At the level of the whole study: DNA extracted from sorted CD4+ and CD8+ cells had a mean of around 3 ug, with a range of roughly 0.2 to 30 ug. CD8+CD57+ expansion was defined as frequency above the mean frequency observed in healthy subjects. The research as a whole found: CD8+ Simpson's diversity did not differ significantly between patients and healthy controls (P=0.060). Roughly 30 CD8+ CDR3 sequences were found to be shared between patients and controls, but these sequences appeared to be highly expressed in patients and within the immunodominant clones of the patients.

CDR1 and CDR2 were assigned from the germline V gene as MGHDK and SYGVNS. Measured from the cysteine to the phenylalanine, the CDR3 is 17 residues long. Only the CDR3 part of the read is kept: 51 bases, read in frame from the first base. Trimming removed 5 bases from V and 4 bases from J, leaving 23 bases between the germline ends. Genomic DNA served as template for TCR beta VDJ combination and CDR3 sequence profiling. TCR repertoire sequencing was run on an Illumina HiSeq 2000. The paper's data handling went like this. Repertoire assessment relied on Simpson's diversity index, CDR3 size and DJ length profiles, and TRBV/TRBJ rearrangement plots. Whichever DNA sequence was most abundant in the deep sequencing data was defined as the immunodominant clone. CDR3 amino acid sequences were checked for sharing across subjects and were also compared against the VDJdb database and published repertoires. TCRdb reran the public reads through fastp at Q25 and MiXCR, keeping productive beta chains. Identical CDR3 proteins give one entry, which carries the most common genes and DNA. It is TCRdb's table, rather than the study itself, that gives the V and J calls and clone size. This sample has around 430,000 distinct CDR3 sequences in its table, and around 30% of those were observed once. The ten top clones hold around 0.82% of the sample.

Flow cytometry had shown CD8+CD57+ cell expansion in the patients selected for sequencing. Severe acquired aplastic anemia was diagnosed in all patients according to International Study of Aplastic Anemia and Agranulocytosis and Camitta criteria. No therapy had been received by the patients at the time of blood sampling. TCR repertoires of sorted CD4+ and CD8+ blood T cells from severe aplastic anemia patients and healthy subjects were deep-sequenced in the study. In the USA, patient enrollment took place under clinicaltrials.gov protocols 00001620, 01623167, 00001397, 00071045, 00081523 and 00961064. Ficoll-Paque density gradient centrifugation was used to isolate peripheral blood mononuclear cells. Before DNA was extracted, CD4+ and CD8+ T cells were sorted using either FACS or magnetic beads. This clonotype is a singleton in its sample. The clone's antigen remains unknown. Per-nucleotide qualities are absent, and no much larger clonotype sits a single base away. One read alone lends weak support.

Sequenced material: sorted CD4+, CD8+, or CD8+CD57+ T cells (not recorded which) from PBMCs. The clonotype originates from a human donor with aplastic anemia. The chain employs TRBV25-1 and TRBJ1-2; a weak D assignment points to TRBD1 (5 bases agree). The bases are TGTGCCAGCAGTTCACTAAACCGGGACCGATTTGGCTATGGCTACACCTTC. Translated, this is CASSSLNRDRFGYGYTF.